This entry is about one T cell receptor (beta chain). Enrolment of Seattle patients took place during active infection, and they were followed longitudinally. The entry originates in a study of blood T cell repertoires in COVID-19. V was trimmed by 5 bases and J by 4 bases, leaving 17 bases between them. Germline CDR1 reads SEHNR; CDR2 reads FQNEAQ (reference sequence). The CDR3 runs to 15 residues. In the original analysis: Estimation of nucleated cell counts was performed using reference gene primer amplification. Using immunoSEQ multiplex PCR, the repertoire was profiled, and TCRdb retains in-frame clones only, with some absent. V, J and clone size derive from that table, while D and trimming were established from the DNA sequence. The data show about 160,000 clones, with around 82% seen just once and approximately 7% held by the top ten.

This chain links TRBV7-9 with TRBJ1-2; D unresolved. The material sequenced was peripheral blood. The sequence came from a woman aged 35 to 49 with COVID-19, enrolled during active disease. The CDR3 region has the DNA TGTGCCAGCAGCGCTACTCAGGCGATTGCCTATGGCTACACCTTC. It encodes CASSATQAIAYGYTF.